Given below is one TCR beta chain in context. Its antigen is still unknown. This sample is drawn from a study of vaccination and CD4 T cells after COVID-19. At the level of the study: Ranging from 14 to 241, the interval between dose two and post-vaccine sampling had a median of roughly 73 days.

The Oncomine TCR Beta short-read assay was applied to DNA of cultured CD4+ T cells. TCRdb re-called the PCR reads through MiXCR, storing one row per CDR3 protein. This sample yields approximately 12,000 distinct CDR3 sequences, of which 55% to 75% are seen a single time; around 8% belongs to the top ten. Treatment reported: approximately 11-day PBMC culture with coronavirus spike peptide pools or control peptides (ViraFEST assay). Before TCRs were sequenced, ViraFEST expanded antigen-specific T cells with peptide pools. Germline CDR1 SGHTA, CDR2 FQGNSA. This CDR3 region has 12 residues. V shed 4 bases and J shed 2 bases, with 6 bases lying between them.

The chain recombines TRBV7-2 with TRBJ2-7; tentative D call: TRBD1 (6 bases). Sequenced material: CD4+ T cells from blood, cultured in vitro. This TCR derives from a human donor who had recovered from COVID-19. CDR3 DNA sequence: TGTGCCAGCAGCTCAGGGGCCTACGAGCAGTACTTC. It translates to CASSSGAYEQYF.